This TCR beta chain appears in the sequencing data of a study of OX40 agonist ivuxolimab in advanced cancers. On the study more broadly: Patients got intravenous ivuxolimab at 0.01 to 10 mg/kg every 2 weeks. Dose-escalation patients were diagnosed with hepatocellular carcinoma, melanoma, renal cell cancer or head and neck cancer. One hepatocellular carcinoma and a couple of cutaneous melanoma patients partially responded.

The CDR3 loop spans 13 amino acids. Germline V gives CDR1 LGHNT, CDR2 FRNRAP. Trimming stripped 2 bases from V and 8 bases from J, with 12 bases between. Generated by immunoSEQ multiplex PCR, the TCRdb table keeps only in-frame clones and is missing some. The data hold roughly 49,000 clones, with more than 75% observed a single time. The sample consisted of CD4+ or CD8+ T cells sorted from blood, taken in a trial of the OX40 agonist ivuxolimab. This sequence joins TRBV12-5 and TRBJ1-2; D unresolved. This receptor was taken from an adult with an advanced solid tumor such as melanoma, head and neck, liver or kidney cancer. CDR3 bases: TGTGCTAGTGGTTTGTTCTCTCAGAACGGCTACACCTTC. Residues: CASGLFSQNGYTF.